This TCR beta chain was profiled in a study of early T cells in non-severe SARS-CoV-2 infection. Study-wide results and caveats: Clonotype matching in VDJdb favored anti-spike CD8 responses and did not capture private and CD4 specificities.

This clonotype was found a few times. Its antigen remains unidentified. Tagging with unique molecular identifiers was applied to individual cDNA molecules. MiXCR, run by TCRdb on the 5' RACE reads, gives a single entry per CDR3 protein. The sample includes tens of thousands of distinct CDR3 sequences, around 5.2% seen only once; the top ten take about 3.5%. What was sequenced was whole blood. The source is an adult who was a healthcare worker with PCR-confirmed SARS-CoV-2 infection or an uninfected control (not recorded which).

CDR3 sequence (DNA): TGCGCCAGCAGCTTGGTAGGCCTAGCGCGCCTGAATTTCCTGGGGGAGCAGTACTTC. This encodes CASSLVGLARLNFLGEQYF. The chain carries TRBV5-1 and TRBJ2-7, with D perhaps TRBD2 (6 bases). V lost 0 bases to trimming and J lost 7 bases, with 29 bases between them. The CDR3 loop spans 19 amino acids. Per germline, CDR1 SGHRS and CDR2 YFSETQ.